This TCR beta chain was captured by sequencing in a study of CD8+ T cells in alopecia areata. The treatment is: oral pan-JAK inhibitor, 5-10 mg twice daily. This clone turned up a few times. Trimming cost V 3 bases and J 5 bases; bases outside gene matches: 7. CDR3 length: 14 residues. Germline V CDR1 and CDR2: SGHTA, FQGNSA. cDNA serving as the sequencing template came from extracted, reverse transcribed RNA. The protocol was immunoSEQ multiplex PCR, while the TCRdb copy is restricted to in-frame clones and leaves out a portion. The data contain roughly 200,000 clones, more than 55% of them singletons.

The source of this sequence is a human donor with alopecia areata. Sequencing used CD4+ T cells sorted from blood, obtained at week 4, from a patient treated with tofacitinib. The V and J genes are TRBV7-2 and TRBJ2-7; 7 bases are shared with TRBD2. CDR3 coding DNA: TGTGCCAGCAGCTTCCCGGGACTACGCAACGAGCAGTACTTC. Amino acid sequence: CASSFPGLRNEQYF. Variable domain in full (rest from reference TRBV7-2 and TRBJ2-7): GAGVSQSPSNKVTEKGKDVELRCDPISGHTALYWYRQSLGQGLEFLIYFQGNSAPDKSGLPSDRFSAERTGGSVSTLTIQRTQQEDSAVYLCASSFPGLRNEQYFGPGTRLTVT.